This is a list of T cell receptor beta chains from one sample in a study of type 1 regulatory T cells. One entry per CDR3 protein, called by TCRdb with MiXCR from the reads. The sample yields about 69,000 distinct CDR3 sequences, around 20% seen once. These receptors are not linked to any known antigen. The sequenced sample was cultured type 1 regulatory T (Tr1) cells, either the whole culture or a sorted fraction (not recorded which). The receptors come from a human donor in good health. The CDR3 runs from the conserved cysteine through the conserved F or W. The order of the fields is clone size, J gene, V gene, D gene, CDR3 protein, CDR3 DNA. The D gene is left open where the match is weak. Rows give clone size only sometimes, using once, few, many, or a class for an expanded clone.

many,TRBJ1-3,TRBV5-1,-,CASSLESGLSGNTIYF,TGCGCCAGCAGCTTGGAAAGCGGCCTCTCTGGAAACACCATATATTTT
few,TRBJ2-7,TRBV30,-,CAWSVLSGTLEQYF,TGTGCCTGGAGTGTACTGTCAGGGACTTTGGAGCAGTACTTC
few,TRBJ2-2,TRBV7-3,TRBD1,CASKQGAGTGELFF,TGTGCCAGCAAACAGGGGGCTGGCACCGGGGAGCTGTTTTTT
-,TRBJ1-2,TRBV24-1,TRBD1,CATSDSTGYEGGYTF,TGTGCCACCAGTGATTCGACAGGGTATGAAGGAGGCTACACCTTC
-,TRBJ2-5,TRBV7-2,-,CASQGAGETQYF,TGTGCCAGCCAAGGGGCGGGGGAGACCCAGTACTTC
-,TRBJ2-7,TRBV7-2,-,CASSGGWSGSYEQYF,TGTGCCAGCAGCGGAGGATGGAGCGGCTCCTACGAGCAGTACTTC
-,TRBJ2-7,TRBV30,-,CAWGIYEQYF,TGTGCCTGGGGTATTTACGAGCAGTACTTC
-,TRBJ2-7,TRBV5-1,-,CASSSRVGEQCF,TGTGCCAGCAGCTCCAGGGTGGGGGAGCAGTGCTTC
few,TRBJ2-5,TRBV5-1,TRBD1,CASSLGSRGTKETQYF,TGCGCCAGCAGCTTGGGTTCCAGGGGGACAAAAGAGACCCAGTACTTC
-,TRBJ1-5,TRBV12-3/TRBV12-4,TRBD1,CASRWGTGQNQPQHF,TGTGCCAGCAGGTGGGGGACAGGGCAGAATCAGCCCCAGCATTTT
-,TRBJ2-1,TRBV6-4,TRBD1,CASRAVQGAREQFF,TGTGCCAGCAGAGCTGTACAGGGGGCAAGGGAGCAGTTCTTC
-,TRBJ2-5,TRBV2,-,CATKTRGNQETQYF,TGTGCCACCAAGACTCGGGGGAACCAAGAGACCCAGTACTTC
-,TRBJ2-2,TRBV5-1,TRBD1,CASSGDSRGPTGELFF,TGCGCCAGCAGCGGAGACTCCAGGGGGCCCACCGGGGAGCTGTTTTTT
few,TRBJ1-5,TRBV28,-,CATLSNQPQHF,TGTGCCACGCTTAGCAATCAGCCCCAGCATTTT
-,TRBJ2-6,TRBV5-1,-,CASSLSGTGANVLTF,TGCGCCAGCAGCTTGTCAGGTACAGGGGCCAACGTCCTGACTTTC
-,TRBJ2-1,TRBV7-2,-,CASSLILEFSEQFF,TGTGCCAGCAGCTTAATTCTTGAATTCTCGGAGCAGTTCTTC
few,TRBJ2-5,TRBV29-1,-,CSVGTPQETQYF,TGCAGCGTTGGGACTCCCCAAGAGACCCAGTACTTC
many,TRBJ2-3,TRBV9,TRBD2,CASSVIAGGRNTQYF,TGTGCCAGCAGCGTCATAGCGGGAGGAAGGAATACGCAGTATTTT
many,TRBJ2-1,TRBV12-3/TRBV12-4,-,CASRTAGLTGVNEQFF,TGTGCCAGCAGAACCGCCGGACTAACAGGTGTCAATGAGCAGTTCTTC
-,TRBJ2-7,TRBV20-1,-,CSARDRDGSYEQYF,TGCAGTGCTAGAGATCGAGACGGGTCCTACGAGCAGTACTTC
-,TRBJ2-5,TRBV6-1,TRBD2,CASRGEREGYQETQYF,TGTGCCAGCAGGGGGGAGCGGGAGGGGTACCAAGAGACCCAGTACTTC
few,TRBJ2-7,TRBV5-1,-,CASSLSMSQTPYEQYF,TGCGCCAGCAGCTTGTCAATGTCTCAAACGCCCTACGAGCAGTACTTC